The 25 T cell receptor beta chains listed next were all sequenced from one sample in a study of shared clonotypes between healthy human individuals. This table comes from immunoSEQ multiplex PCR, and its TCRdb copy is limited to in-frame clones, with some not included. The sample lists roughly 490,000 clones; 70% to 85% were seen once. The source material was PBMCs. These receptors all come from a woman aged 40 to 50 in good health. Some clones in this sample may be carry-over from other donors' samples.

This sequence joins TRBV28 and TRBJ1-1; no reliable D call. The CDR3 contains 12 residues. Germline loops: CDR1 MDHEN, CDR2 SYDVKM. Between the trimmed V and J ends, which lost 4 bases and 2 bases, there was a span of 5 bases. The CDR3 loop reads CASSWGNTEAFF. CDR3 DNA: TGTGCCAGCAGTTGGGGAAACACTGAAGCTTTCTTT.

This CDR3 reads CASSVLGGTGGIEQFF. The CDR3 nucleotides read TGTGCCAGTAGTGTCCTGGGGGGGACAGGGGGCATTGAGCAGTTCTTC. This chain uses TRBV19 with TRBJ2-1; 12 positions agree with TRBD1. The J segment lost 9 bases and the V segment lost 5 bases, leaving 11 bases of the junction unmatched. The CDR3 runs 16 residues. Germline V lookup: CDR1 LNHDA, CDR2 SQIVND (reference sequence).

This chain connects TRBV27 to TRBJ2-7; 8 nucleotides align to TRBD1. Germline V gene sequence: CDR1 MNHEY, CDR2 SMNVEV (reference sequence). V shed 11 bases and J 3 bases; nucleotides not matched to a gene: 12. The CDR3 consists of 14 residues. The CDR3 DNA is TGTGCCTCAAAGAGGGGACAGGCGCTCTACGAGCAGTACTTC. It encodes CASKRGQALYEQYF.

The V gene is TRBV28, the J gene TRBJ1-2; possible D gene TRBD1, 5 bases. Looked up from germline, CDR1 is MDHEN and CDR2 is SYDVKM. V lost 4 bases, J lost 2 bases, and 14 bases lay in between. The CDR3 has 15 residues. CDR3 nucleotides: TGTGCCAGCAGTTCGGGACCGAGGGGAAACTATGGCTACACCTTC. Translation: CASSSGPRGNYGYTF.

Only a few counts were recorded for this clone. CDR3 amino acids: CASSIDSVYEQYF. For the CDR3, the DNA is TGTGCCAGCAGCATCGACAGCGTCTACGAGCAGTACTTC. The gene calls are TRBV7-9 and TRBJ2-7, with D possibly being TRBD1 (5 bases). The germline CDR1 and CDR2 sequences are SEHNR and FQNEAQ (reference sequence). The V gene lost 5 bases and the J gene lost 3 bases, with 11 bases spanning the gap. This CDR3 comprises 13 residues.

This clone was recorded at least ten times. The chain carries TRBV27 and TRBJ2-7; 8 bases fit TRBD2. This CDR3 is built from 16 residues. The trim removed 5 bases at V and 2 bases at J, leaving 11 bases unmatched. CDR1 and CDR2 (germline): MNHEY, SMNVEV (reference sequence). The CDR3: CASSPLGREVAYEQYF. The DNA for the CDR3 is TGTGCCAGCAGTCCCCTCGGGCGGGAGGTCGCCTACGAGCAGTACTTC.

The CDR3 sequence is CASSEVGAGDTIYF. DNA of the CDR3: TGTGCCAGCAGTGAAGTGGGGGCGGGGGACACCATATATTTT. The rearrangement uses TRBV6-1 and TRBJ1-3; a weak D match, TRBD1 (6 bases). The CDR3 totals 14 residues. From germline, CDR1 is MNHNS and CDR2 SASEGT. Trimming removed 1 base at V and 8 bases at J, with 12 bases between.

The chain joins TRBV29-1 to TRBJ2-7; 7 bases agree with TRBD2. J lost 4 bases, V lost 2 bases, and 8 bases had no gene match. CDR1 is SQVTM and CDR2 is ANQGSEA in the germline V gene. The CDR3 runs to 14 residues. The CDR3 loop is CSVEPSGKTYEQYF. In DNA, the CDR3 is TGCAGCGTTGAACCCAGCGGGAAGACTTACGAGCAGTACTTC.

The chain has TRBV25-1 and TRBJ1-4; D remains ambiguous. This CDR3 contains 14 residues. V was shortened by 4 bases and J by 2 bases, with 8 bases between the two germline ends. From germline, CDR1 is MGHDK and CDR2 SYGVNS. CDR3 protein: CASSAGQTNEKLFF. The DNA for the CDR3 is TGTGCCAGCAGTGCTGGGCAGACTAATGAAAAACTGTTTTTT.

The rearrangement uses TRBV19 and TRBJ2-7, with D uncertain. V was clipped by 4 bases and J by 0 bases, with 13 bases between them. This CDR3 contains 15 residues. CDR1 is LNHDA and CDR2 is SQIVND in the germline V gene (reference sequence). This chain's CDR3 is CASSKGTMSSYEQYF. The CDR3 DNA reads as TGTGCCAGTAGTAAAGGCACCATGAGCTCCTACGAGCAGTACTTC.

V is TRBV27 and J is TRBJ2-1; TRBD1 agrees at 8 bases. The CDR3 consists of 14 residues. The ends lost 1 base at V and 6 bases at J; junction bases unmatched: 2. Germline loops: CDR1 MNHEY, CDR2 SMNVEV (reference sequence). The chain's CDR3 is CASSLLTGGNEQFF. CDR3 DNA: TGTGCCAGCAGTTTATTAACAGGGGGCAATGAGCAGTTCTTC.

This chain uses TRBV7-2 with TRBJ1-1, with TRBD1 as a possible D gene (6 bases). The CDR3 consists of 15 residues. V lost 5 bases, J lost 0 bases, and 13 bases lay in between. Looked up from germline, CDR1 is SGHTA and CDR2 is FQGNSA. The CDR3 nucleotides read TGTGCCAGCAGCCCGTCGACAGGAGTGAACACTGAAGCTTTCTTT. Its protein product is CASSPSTGVNTEAFF.

DNA for the CDR3: TGTGCCAGTAAGGGGACAGGGAGATACAATGAGCAGTTCTTC. Amino acids: CASKGTGRYNEQFF. This chain links TRBV19 with TRBJ2-1, with 9 bases that match TRBD1. This CDR3 is 14 amino acids long. Germline loops: CDR1 LNHDA, CDR2 SQIVND (reference sequence). V shed 7 bases, J shed 4 bases, and the junction held 5 bases outside the gene matches.

This rearrangement joins TRBV27 to TRBJ2-7; D is unresolved. The CDR3 has 15 amino acids. The V gene lost 3 bases and the J gene lost 3 bases, with 15 bases spanning the gap. Germline CDR1 is MNHEY and CDR2 is SMNVEV (reference sequence). CDR3 protein: CASSFSNGRSYEQYF. The CDR3 nucleotides read TGTGCCAGCAGTTTTAGTAACGGAAGGAGCTACGAGCAGTACTTC.

CDR3 nucleotides: TGTGCCAGCAGTTCACAGGGGGCAACTAATGAAAAACTGTTTTTT. This sequence encodes CASSSQGATNEKLFF. The chain joins TRBV28 to TRBJ1-4, with 8 bases fitting TRBD1. The CDR3 is 15 residues long. V gave up 4 bases and J gave up 0 bases; unmatched junction bases: 1. Germline CDR1 reads MDHEN; CDR2 reads SYDVKM. Full variable domain (missing parts from reference TRBV28 and TRBJ1-4): DVKVTQSSRYLVKRTGEKVFLECVQDMDHENMFWYRQDPGLGLRLIYFSYDVKMKEKGDIPEGYSVSREKKERFSLILESASTNQTSMYLCASSSQGATNEKLFFGSGTQLSVL.

This clone was counted between two and nine times. The gene calls are TRBV5-4 and TRBJ2-4, with 14 bases matching TRBD2. The CDR3 covers 20 residues. V lost 3 bases and J lost 0; bases outside the gene matches: 11. CDR1 and CDR2 from the germline V gene are SGHNT and YYREEE (reference sequence). The CDR3 DNA reads TGTGCCAGCAGCTCCTACGTGGGACTAGCGGGAGTCCTAGCCAAAAACATTCAGTACTTC. It translates to CASSSYVGLAGVLAKNIQYF.

This chain connects TRBV7-9 to TRBJ1-4; D is possibly TRBD1 (6 bases). This CDR3 has 14 amino acids. Between the trimmed V and J ends, which lost 1 base and 3 bases, there was a span of 6 bases. CDR1 and CDR2 (germline): SEHNR, FQNEAQ (reference sequence). CDR3 nucleotide sequence: TGTGCCAGCAGCTTAGGACAGGCTAATGAAAAACTGTTTTTT. Translating gives CASSLGQANEKLFF. The full variable domain, its missing parts supplied by reference TRBV7-9 and TRBJ1-4, is DTGVSQNPRHKITKRGQNVTFRCDPISEHNRLYWYRQTLGQGPEFLTYFQNEAQLEKSRLLSDRFSAERPKGSFSTLEIQRTEQGDSAMYLCASSLGQANEKLFFGSGTQLSVL.

A word on this clone: Other DNA sequences in this specimen translate into the identical CDR3. The chain carries TRBV6-5 and TRBJ1-1; D is undetermined. Trimming shortened V by 6 bases and J by 1 base, and 12 bases separated the two germline ends. The CDR3 sequence is 14 residues long. Germline CDR1 and CDR2: MNHEY and SVGAGI. The CDR3 sequence is CASRSGQANTEAFF. CDR3 coding DNA: TGTGCCAGCAGATCCGGGCAGGCGAACACTGAAGCTTTCTTT.

CDR3 nucleotide sequence: TGCAGCGTTGAACTTACAGATACGCAGTATTTT. It yields the protein CSVELTDTQYF. The gene calls are TRBV29-1 and TRBJ2-3; D unclear. The germline gives CDR1 SQVTM, CDR2 ANQGSEA. V was cut by 2 bases and J by 3 bases, with 3 bases left in between. The CDR3 spans 11 residues.

V usage is TRBV19 and J usage is TRBJ1-1; TRBD1 is a possible D gene (6 bases). There are 13 residues in the CDR3. Trimming pared 6 bases from V and 2 bases from J, leaving 10 bases between. Germline values: CDR1 LNHDA, CDR2 SQIVND (reference sequence). CDR3 residues: CASSWGPNTEAFF. CDR3 sequence (DNA): TGTGCCAGTAGCTGGGGGCCTAACACTGAAGCTTTCTTT.

This clone was recorded a few times. The chain is built from TRBV19 and TRBJ2-1, with 8 positions matching TRBD2. The V gene end was trimmed by 3 bases and the J gene end by 4 bases; junction bases not matched to a gene: 5. The CDR3 sequence is 15 residues long. The germline V gene encodes CDR1 LNHDA and CDR2 SQIVND (reference sequence). CDR3 amino acids: CASSISAGDYNEQFF. CDR3 nucleotides: TGTGCCAGTAGTATTTCAGCGGGAGATTACAATGAGCAGTTCTTC.

The chain employs TRBV27 and TRBJ1-2, with 7 bases aligning to TRBD1. The length of the CDR3 is 13 residues. CDR1 and CDR2 from the germline V gene are MNHEY and SMNVEV (reference sequence). Trimming cost V 4 bases and J 4 bases; bases outside gene matches: 3. CDR3 sequence: CASSYRGVYGYTF. In DNA form, the CDR3 reads TGTGCCAGCAGTTACAGGGGAGTCTATGGCTACACCTTC.

The genes are TRBV18 and TRBJ1-2; D might be TRBD1 (6 bases). The V gene lost 6 bases and the J gene lost 6 bases, with 20 bases spanning the gap. The CDR3 sequence is 15 residues long. CDR1 KGHSH and CDR2 LQKENI come from the germline V gene. Here the CDR3 reads CASSPVPGDRDGYTF. CDR3 in DNA: TGTGCCAGCTCGCCCGTGCCAGGGGATAGGGATGGCTACACCTTC.

V usage is TRBV27 and J usage is TRBJ1-5; 9 nucleotides align to TRBD1. The CDR3 is 17 amino acids. Germline values: CDR1 MNHEY, CDR2 SMNVEV (reference sequence). V lost 5 bases, J lost 0 bases, and 8 bases stayed unmatched. CDR3 protein: CASSRGQGQISNQPQHF. The CDR3 DNA reads TGTGCCAGCAGTCGGGGACAGGGACAGATTAGCAATCAGCCCCAGCATTTT.

The genes are TRBV5-6 and TRBJ1-4; TRBD1 is a possible D gene (6 bases). The V gene's germline CDR1 is SGHDT and CDR2 YYEEEE. V was clipped by 3 bases and J by 0 bases, with 6 bases between them. The CDR3 extends over 14 amino acids. The CDR3 DNA is TGTGCCAGCAGCTGGACAGCAACTAATGAAAAACTGTTTTTT. It is translated as CASSWTATNEKLFF.